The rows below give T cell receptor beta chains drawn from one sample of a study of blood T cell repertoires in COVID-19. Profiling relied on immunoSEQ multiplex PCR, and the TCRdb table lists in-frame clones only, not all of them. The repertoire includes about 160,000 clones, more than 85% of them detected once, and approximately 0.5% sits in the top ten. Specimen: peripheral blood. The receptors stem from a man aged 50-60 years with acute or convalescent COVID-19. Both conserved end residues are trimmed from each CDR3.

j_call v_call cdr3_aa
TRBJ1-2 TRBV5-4 ASSPGGAGYT
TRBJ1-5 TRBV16 ASSQSGQGAGQPQH
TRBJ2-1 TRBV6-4 ASSVNSVGNEQF
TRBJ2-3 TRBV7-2 ASSLSSRTSGKGTDTQY
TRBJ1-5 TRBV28 ASSGRTIRESNQPQH
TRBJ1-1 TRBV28 ASSLYGGFDF
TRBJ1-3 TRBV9 ASSVRLGQGENTIY
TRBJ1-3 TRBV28 ASSLPRTGGNTIY
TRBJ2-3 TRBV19 ASSIRGRTGVDTQY
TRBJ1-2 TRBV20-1 SASSQGRNYGYT
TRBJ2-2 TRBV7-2 ASSLLGNGELF
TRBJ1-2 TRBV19 ASSEVLSGYT
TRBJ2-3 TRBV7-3 ASSPTGALNTQY
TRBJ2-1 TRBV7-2 ASSLGAGSYNEQF
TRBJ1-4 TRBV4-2 ASSQAEREKLF
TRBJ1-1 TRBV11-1 ATRDVTEAF
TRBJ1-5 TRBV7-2 ASSLNSVSNQPQH
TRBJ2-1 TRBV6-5 ASTPLAGGRNEQF
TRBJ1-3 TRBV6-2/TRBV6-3 ASSYLADSSGNTIY
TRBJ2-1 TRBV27 ASSLVTSGRNEQF
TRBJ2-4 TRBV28 ASTVWGGLAKNIQY
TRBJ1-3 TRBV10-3 AISQTGNGNTIY
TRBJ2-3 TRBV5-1 ASSQRGQGATDYTQY
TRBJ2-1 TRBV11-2 ASSLERAGGRFYNEQF
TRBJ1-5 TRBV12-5 ASGLIGGNQPQH